This entry lists 3 T cell receptor beta chains sequenced from one sample in a study of graft-versus-host responses after intestinal transplantation. Clones were sequenced by immunoSEQ multiplex PCR, and TCRdb holds only the in-frame ones, with some missing. Of fewer than 95,000 clones detected, less than 95% appear once; the ten largest clones hold about 0.4%. Their antigen targets remain unknown. This material consisted of unstimulated CD8+ T cells sorted from spleen or lymph node cells, taken before transplant. The receptors here all came from a human donor who was the organ donor for an intestinal transplant.

This clone has only one observation. This chain joins TRBV7-6 and TRBJ2-5; D unresolved. Matching the DNA end better, TRBJ2-7 makes the J call doubtful. The CDR3 consists of 16 residues. The germline V gene encodes CDR1 SGHVS and CDR2 FNYEAQ. The CDR3 DNA reads as TGTGCCAGCAGCTTAGCGGGCGAGACGACGATCTACGAGCAGTACTTC. This gives the protein CASSLAGETTIYEQYF.

This chain uses TRBV19 with TRBJ1-1; 7 bases agree with TRBD1. This CDR3 is built from 15 residues. The V segment lost 4 bases and the J segment 7 bases; nucleotides outside the gene matches: 12. Germline V gene data show CDR1 as LNHDA and CDR2 as SQIVND (reference sequence). The chain's CDR3 is CASSTRGREYVEAFF. In DNA form, the CDR3 reads TGTGCCAGTAGTACGAGGGGGCGCGAGTATGTTGAAGCTTTCTTT.

This clone was counted a single time. V usage is TRBV9 and J usage is TRBJ2-3; tentative D call: TRBD1 (6 bases). The V gene lost 3 bases and the J gene lost 6 bases, with 17 bases spanning the gap. The germline V gene encodes CDR1 SGDLS and CDR2 YYNGEE. The CDR3 covers 15 residues. The CDR3 DNA follows: TGTGCCAGCAGCGCCGAGGACAGTTTCAGCGATACGCAGTATTTT. Amino acids: CASSAEDSFSDTQYF.